The clone carrying this TCR beta chain was seen more than once but under ten times. Antigen specificity is unknown. This sample stems from a study of radiation and T cells in renal cell carcinoma. CDR3 length: 13 residues. With V trimmed by 3 bases and J by 6 bases, 3 bases remained unmatched. The germline CDR1 and CDR2 sequences are SGHRS and YFSETQ. Using immunoSEQ multiplex PCR, the repertoire was profiled, and TCRdb retains in-frame clones only, with some absent. Here the sample spans 120,000 or so clones, roughly four fifths being singletons. Time point reported: blood 2 weeks post-SBRT. This sample's treatment: 15 Gy SBRT to primary tumor, nephrectomy 4 weeks later. Regarding the study as a whole: In blood, top tumor clones expanded by 2 weeks, shrinking by 4.

The sequence derives from a woman between 55 and 75 years old with renal cell carcinoma. The starting material was blood, obtained from a patient whose treatment included radiotherapy and nephrectomy. The gene calls are TRBV5-1 and TRBJ2-7; 10 bases agree with TRBD2. CDR3 in DNA: TGCGCCAGCAGCTCGGGACTAGCGAGCGAGCAGTACTTC. It encodes CASSSGLASEQYF.